This TCR beta chain was sequenced in a study of graft-versus-host responses after intestinal transplantation. Study-wide background: Recipients had transplants, and these were multivisceral, liver-intestinal, or isolated intestinal. Anti-thymocyte globulin induction, then tacrolimus and steroids for two to four years, went to all recipients.

General study points: Early post-transplant HvG declines were associated with peak circulating GvH clone levels. Among recipient marrow samples, GvH clones were found; some appeared first in ileum or blood.

The repertoire was sequenced with immunoSEQ multiplex PCR; TCRdb's copy has only in-frame clones and lacks some. The table lists 25,000 or so clones, about four fifths of them singletons. Note on this clone: Its antigen is unknown.

CDR3 size: 12 residues. Per the germline V gene, CDR1 is MNHNY and CDR2 is SVGAGI (reference sequence). V lost 6 bases and J lost 4, with 10 bases in between. The material was unstimulated CD4+ T cells sorted from spleen or lymph node cells, obtained before intestinal transplant. This receptor was identified in a human donor who received an intestinal transplant. The chain links TRBV6-6 to TRBJ2-7, with D unclear. The CDR3: CASRQEGYEQYF. The DNA for the CDR3 is TGTGCCAGCAGGCAGGAAGGGTACGAGCAGTACTTC.